Following are 22 T cell receptor beta chains from one sample sequenced in a study of blood T cell dynamics during melanoma immunotherapy. Time point: pre-treatment baseline. Assay used: immunoSEQ multiplex PCR; TCRdb lists only in-frame clones, some missing. The table has 10,000 or so clones, 84% seen once. Sequenced material: blood, taken from a patient treated with checkpoint blockade. The receptors were gathered from a human donor with melanoma.

The V gene is TRBV9, the J gene TRBJ2-2; 9 positions agree with TRBD2. Germline-derived CDR1 and CDR2 are SGDLS and YYNGEE. The CDR3 is 16 residues long. The trim removed 6 bases at V and 7 bases at J, leaving 13 bases unmatched. The CDR3 protein is CASNPVGTSLGGELFF. The CDR3 DNA sequence: TGTGCCAGCAACCCTGTAGGGACTAGCCTGGGCGGGGAGCTGTTTTTT.

The CDR3 region has the DNA TGTGCCAGCAGTGAAACCCTTCATTTGGGATCTAGCACAGATACGCAGTATTTT. This sequence encodes CASSETLHLGSSTDTQYF. J is TRBJ2-3 and V is TRBV2, with unresolved D. This CDR3 is 18 amino acids long. Germline V gene lookup returns CDR1 SNHLY and CDR2 FYNNEI. V was shortened by 2 bases and J by 0 bases, with 18 bases between the two germline ends.

This chain links TRBV18 with TRBJ2-7; 9 nucleotides match TRBD1. The CDR3 totals 15 residues. Germline V gives CDR1 KGHSH, CDR2 LQKENI. J was trimmed by 5 bases and V by 5 bases; bases with no gene match: 10. The CDR3 nucleotides are TGTGCCAGCTCAACAACTGGGACAGGGCGCAACGAGCAGTACTTC. Amino acids: CASSTTGTGRNEQYF.

J is TRBJ2-3 and V is TRBV29-1; possibly TRBD2 for D (6 bases). Trimming took off 4 bases at V and 2 bases at J, with 16 bases between the two ends. Looked up from germline, CDR1 is SQVTM and CDR2 is ANQGSEA. This CDR3 has 15 residues. This CDR3 reads CSVGGDLPLTDTQYF. The CDR3, as DNA: TGCAGCGTTGGGGGGGACCTCCCCCTCACAGATACGCAGTATTTT.

This chain connects TRBV6-5 to TRBJ1-5; tentative D call: TRBD1 (5 bases). Per the germline V gene, CDR1 is MNHEY and CDR2 is SVGAGI. Trimming stripped 6 bases from V and 7 bases from J, with 13 bases between. CDR3 length: 13 residues. The CDR3 protein is CASSRDLSQPQHF. The CDR3 DNA sequence: TGTGCCAGCAGCAGGGACCTTAGCCAGCCCCAGCATTTT.

The V call is TRBV28, the J call TRBJ1-3, with 7 bases matching TRBD1. V was pared by 3 bases and J by 1 base, with 3 bases of the junction left unmatched. Germline V gives CDR1 MDHEN, CDR2 SYDVKM. The CDR3 totals 15 residues. The CDR3 loop reads CASSLGTVSGNTIYF. In DNA form, the CDR3 reads TGTGCCAGCAGTTTGGGGACAGTATCTGGAAACACCATATATTTT. Looking up the rest from reference TRBV28 and TRBJ1-3 gives the full variable domain: DVKVTQSSRYLVKRTGEKVFLECVQDMDHENMFWYRQDPGLGLRLIYFSYDVKMKEKGDIPEGYSVSREKKERFSLILESASTNQTSMYLCASSLGTVSGNTIYFGEGSWLTVV.

This chain uses TRBV19 with TRBJ2-7; 10 positions agree with TRBD1. Per germline, CDR1 LNHDA and CDR2 SQIVND (reference sequence). J was trimmed by 3 bases and V by 1 base; bases with no gene match: 0. There are 14 residues in the CDR3. In DNA form, the CDR3 reads TGTGCCAGTAGTATAGGGACAGGGGGCTACGAGCAGTACTTC. Translated, it gives CASSIGTGGYEQYF.

The V and J genes are TRBV7-3 and TRBJ1-2, with D possibly being TRBD1 (6 bases). Trimming removed 3 bases at V and 8 bases at J, with 13 bases between. CDR3 length: 13 amino acids. Germline loops: CDR1 SGHTA, CDR2 FQGTGA. CDR3: CASSFSQGQGYTF. CDR3 nucleotide sequence: TGTGCCAGCAGCTTCAGCCAGGGACAAGGCTACACCTTC.

V and J are TRBV5-1 and TRBJ1-5; D is unresolved. Germline V gene lookup returns CDR1 SGHRS and CDR2 YFSETQ. This CDR3 has 15 amino acids. V was shortened by 2 bases and J by 1 base, with 10 bases between the two germline ends. CDR3 nucleotide sequence: TGCGCCAGCAGCTTTCTGCCGGACAGCAATCAGCCCCAGCATTTT. Protein product: CASSFLPDSNQPQHF.

This chain joins TRBV15 and TRBJ1-2, with no clear D. V dropped 3 bases and J dropped 2 bases, with 7 bases sitting between them. This CDR3 comprises 13 residues. Germline V gene data show CDR1 as LNHNV and CDR2 as YYDKDF (reference sequence). The CDR3, as DNA: TGTGCCACCAGCAGGACGGAGAACTATGGCTACACCTTC. Its translation is CATSRTENYGYTF.

The gene calls are TRBV28 and TRBJ2-5, with TRBD2 identical over 8 bases. The ends lost 8 bases at V and 0 bases at J; junction bases unmatched: 8. Germline V gene data show CDR1 as MDHEN and CDR2 as SYDVKM. This CDR3 has 15 residues. CDR3 nucleotides: TGTGCCAGCGCTAGGGGCGGGGGGTACCAAGAGACCCAGTACTTC. Translating it yields CASARGGGYQETQYF.

The V call is TRBV10-3, the J call TRBJ2-7, with D possibly matching TRBD1 (7 bases). V lost 4 bases to trimming and J lost 2 bases, with 12 bases between them. Germline V CDR1 and CDR2: ENHRY, SYGVKD. CDR3 size: 14 residues. CDR3 protein: CAISGSRGAYEQYF. The CDR3 nucleotides read TGTGCCATCAGTGGTTCCAGGGGGGCCTACGAGCAGTACTTC.

This sequence joins TRBV12-5 and TRBJ1-5; TRBD1 might be the D (6 bases). The CDR3 spans 15 residues. V was pared by 8 bases and J by 5 bases, with 19 bases between. Germline V CDR1 and CDR2: LGHNT, FRNRAP. CDR3 coding DNA: TGTGCTAGTTCGAGGTTTGAGACAGGACATCAGCCCCAGCATTTT. It encodes CASSRFETGHQPQHF. The full variable domain, its missing parts supplied by reference TRBV12-5 and TRBJ1-5, is DARVTQTPRHKVTEMGQEVTMRCQPILGHNTVFWYRQTMMQGLELLAYFRNRAPLDDSGMPKDRFSAEMPDATLATLKIQPSEPRDSAVYFCASSRFETGHQPQHFGDGTRLSIL.

The rearrangement uses TRBV9 and TRBJ1-1; 9 positions match TRBD1. This CDR3 region has 16 residues. V gave up 4 bases and J gave up 7 bases; unmatched junction bases: 14. From germline, CDR1 is SGDLS and CDR2 YYNGEE. The CDR3 region has the DNA TGTGCCAGCAGCAAGGGACAGGGCCGTAGTATTGGTGAAGCTTTCTTT. It translates to CASSKGQGRSIGEAFF.

This chain links TRBV4-3 with TRBJ1-5; D not certain. With 4 bases removed from V and 2 bases from J, the gap between germline ends came to 12 bases. This CDR3 region has 15 residues. Germline loops: CDR1 LGHNA, CDR2 YSLEER. Written as DNA, the CDR3 is TGCGCCAGCAGCCCTTCGTGGCAGGGCAATCAGCCCCAGCATTTT. Its translation is CASSPSWQGNQPQHF.

This chain connects TRBV11-2 to TRBJ2-1; possibly TRBD1 or TRBD2 for D (5 bases each). Germline V gives CDR1 SGHAT, CDR2 FQNNGV. V dropped 1 base and J dropped 9 bases, with 13 bases sitting between them. This CDR3 region has 14 residues. The chain's CDR3 is CASSLVQGAGEQFF. In DNA form, the CDR3 reads TGTGCCAGCAGCTTAGTTCAAGGGGCGGGTGAGCAGTTCTTC.

The V call is TRBV7-3, the J call TRBJ2-5; TRBD2 might be the D (5 bases). Germline V CDR1 and CDR2: SGHTA, FQGTGA. The CDR3 runs 14 residues. V lost 2 bases to trimming and J lost 0 bases, with 7 bases between them. CDR3 DNA sequence: TGTGCCAGCAGCTTAGCGGGTTACCAAGAGACCCAGTACTTC. Its protein product is CASSLAGYQETQYF.

The J gene is TRBJ1-2, the V gene TRBV4-3; the D is unclear. The CDR3 extends over 19 amino acids. V was cut by 3 bases and J by 4 bases, with 27 bases left in between. Looked up from germline, CDR1 is LGHNA and CDR2 is YSLEER. The CDR3 spells CASSHISAKEGGPRYGYTF. The CDR3 coding sequence is TGCGCCAGCAGCCATATCTCCGCGAAAGAAGGAGGCCCTCGCTATGGCTACACCTTC.

The gene calls are TRBV27 and TRBJ1-1, with 7 bases lining up with TRBD1. CDR1 and CDR2 from the germline V gene are MNHEY and SMNVEV (reference sequence). The ends lost 9 bases at V and 0 bases at J; junction bases unmatched: 4. CDR3 length equals 13 residues. The chain's CDR3 is CASKGAVNTEAFF. The CDR3, as DNA: TGTGCCAGTAAGGGGGCGGTGAACACTGAAGCTTTCTTT.

This rearrangement joins TRBV6-5 to TRBJ1-6; TRBD1 aligns across 7 bases. This CDR3 region has 14 residues. Germline V gene data show CDR1 as MNHEY and CDR2 as SVGAGI. Trimming at V came to 2 bases and at J to 8 bases, leaving 3 bases not matched to a gene. The CDR3, as DNA: TGTGCCAGCAGTTACAGGGGGCTTGATTCACCCCTCCACTTT. It yields the protein CASSYRGLDSPLHF.

The rearrangement uses TRBV9 and TRBJ1-2; 7 bases agree with TRBD1. Losses at the gene ends were 4 bases for V and 5 bases for J; bases not matched to a gene: 11. There are 15 residues in the CDR3. Per the germline V gene, CDR1 is SGDLS and CDR2 is YYNGEE. Written as DNA, the CDR3 is TGTGCCAGCAGCCCCCCCCTACAGGGGCAGTATGGCTACACCTTC. Translating it yields CASSPPLQGQYGYTF.

The chain recombines TRBV27 with TRBJ1-1; TRBD1 matches at 7 bases. V lost 0 bases and J lost 8; bases outside the gene matches: 6. The CDR3 is 14 amino acids. The germline CDR1 and CDR2 sequences are MNHEY and SMNVEV (reference sequence). The CDR3 loop reads CASSLSGVQGEAFF. CDR3 DNA sequence: TGTGCCAGCAGTTTATCGGGGGTACAGGGGGAAGCTTTCTTT.